This note documents a single TCR beta chain sequence. Its antigen remains unidentified. No much larger clone is present one base from it, and per-base qualities are unavailable. All of the isolated RNA was reverse transcribed with the High Capacity cDNA Reverse Transcription Kit, so expressed TCRB transcripts were sequenced. Naive, central memory and regulatory T cell samples underwent deep immunoSEQ sequencing, averaging approximately 3.5 million total reads per sample. Sorted cells were lysed in RLT buffer and RNA was extracted with DNase-treated RNeasy Micro or Mini kits, depending on cell number. Each cell subset was processed separately to prevent cross-contamination, with patient and healthy donor samples processed together. Using the immunoSEQ multiplex PCR, TCRB sequences were amplified from cDNA into 87-bp fragments spanning the CDR3 region. Amplicons were sequenced on the Illumina HiSeq platform. For the original study's pipeline: PCR bias was computationally corrected using synthetic template baselines, reads within Hamming distance 2 were collapsed, and singletons that could not be merged were discarded. Reads were aligned to IMGT to assign V, D and J genes, CDR3 length, and insertions or deletions at six rearrangement sites. Within each subset, clonotype counts were normalized to sorted cell number, and only after that were true diversity and Gini coefficients computed with the tcR R package. The overlap coefficient, calculated on TCRB nucleotide sequences, was used to quantify repertoire sharing. TCRdb holds this immuneACCESS table with in-frame rearrangements only. Some clones are missing; in checked studies, unresolved V genes explain under half, and the rest has no known cause. V and J calls and clone size come straight from that table; D and trimming were deduced from the DNA. The sample table holds almost 350,000 clones, of which 7% to 10% were seen once. The ten most abundant clones make up more than 0.8% of the sample.

Trimming takes 3 bases from V and 6 bases from J, and the germline ends sit 22 bases apart. As encoded in the germline V gene (reference sequence), CDR1 is SGHNT while CDR2 is YYREEE. The CDR3 goes from the cysteine to the phenylalanine over 17 residues. Only the CDR3 DNA is retained, 51 bases long and in frame from the first base. This sample was taken from a study of beta chain features in type 1 diabetes (dated by TCRdb to the late 2010s). Broadly, across the study: Mean age, gender distribution, total cell number and subset yield did not differ between patients and healthy donors. A total of about 110,000,000 sorted cells were examined across all samples, and a strong correlation was observed between cell number per subset and RNA yield. In the study, TCRB repertoires of sorted circulating CD4+ T cell subsets from recently diagnosed type 1 diabetes patients were compared with those of matched healthy donors. Naive and central memory subsets were obtained from all 30 or so donors, but regulatory and stem cell-like memory subsets were isolated from only 8 patients and 8 healthy donors.

Each donor gave one peripheral blood draw, averaging roughly 120 mL, which was collected into heparinised tubes. A BD FACSAria II and a panel including CD45RO, CCR7, CD25, CD127, CD95 and CD27 were used to sort naive, central memory, regulatory and stem cell-like memory CD4+ T cells. All sorted populations exceeded 95% purity. PBMCs were isolated right away by Lymphoprep density gradient centrifugation and were stained directly, without culture. To minimize batch effects, samples were stained and sorted in pairs, one healthy donor with one patient per experiment. Overall results and qualifications from the work: Fewer insertions and more nucleotide deletions at VDJ recombination sites were observed in patients with type 1 diabetes, implying thymic rearrangement abnormalities. Because cDNA was sequenced instead of genomic DNA, highly expressing activated cells could be over-represented, though the groups showed no difference in activation or CD3 levels. In all four CD4+ subsets, TCRB CDR3 length was moderately but significantly shorter in type 1 diabetes patients. Because small numbers of individuals were included in the HLA sub-analyses, any influence of HLA type on TCRB rearrangement was left unresolved. The naive, central memory and regulatory TCRB repertoires appeared to resemble one another more closely among patients than among healthy donors. PCR might favor shorter templates, but patient and control samples were amplified and corrected together, so any skew would affect both groups equally.

In this chain, TRBV5-4 is recombined with TRBJ2-1; a weak D assignment points to TRBD1 (5 bases agree). The TCR originated in a man younger than 40 with type 1 diabetes. The material sequenced was central memory CD4+ T cells from blood. The CDR3 region has the sequence CASSSQRLTVGLNEQFF. The DNA sequence follows: TGTGCCAGCAGCTCCCAGCGTTTGACGGTGGGGCTCAATGAGCAGTTCTTC.